This T cell receptor (beta chain) was identified in a study of identical twins. The V end lost 4 bases, the J end lost 6 bases, and 17 bases lay between the germline ends. The CDR3 sequence is 14 residues long. Germline V CDR1 and CDR2: DFQATT, SNEGSKA (reference sequence). As to this clonotype: Antigen unknown.

Study-level results: Fewer insertions marked abundant cord blood beta clonotypes; young adult naive trended weakly, memory not at all. An excess of low generation probability was shown by twin-shared out-of-frame alpha sequences. Sequences that were beta out-of-frame showed weaker excess twin sharing.

Via MiXCR, TCRdb re-called the 5' RACE reads, giving one row per CDR3 protein. The sample consists of a few hundred thousand distinct CDR3 sequences, 9% to 15% of them appearing once. These data were likewise used in another study, on yellow fever vaccine responses in identical twins. Turning to that study: In identical twins, vaccine T cell responses appeared partly shared and partly individual.

The J gene is TRBJ2-3, the V gene TRBV20-1; a possible D gene is TRBD2 (5 bases). The clonotype was recovered from a woman under 30 in good health. The sample comprised CD8+ T cells sorted from blood. For the CDR3, the DNA is TGCAGTGCTATGGGTTGGGTTGGACTGGATACGCAGTATTTT. Translation gives CSAMGWVGLDTQYF.